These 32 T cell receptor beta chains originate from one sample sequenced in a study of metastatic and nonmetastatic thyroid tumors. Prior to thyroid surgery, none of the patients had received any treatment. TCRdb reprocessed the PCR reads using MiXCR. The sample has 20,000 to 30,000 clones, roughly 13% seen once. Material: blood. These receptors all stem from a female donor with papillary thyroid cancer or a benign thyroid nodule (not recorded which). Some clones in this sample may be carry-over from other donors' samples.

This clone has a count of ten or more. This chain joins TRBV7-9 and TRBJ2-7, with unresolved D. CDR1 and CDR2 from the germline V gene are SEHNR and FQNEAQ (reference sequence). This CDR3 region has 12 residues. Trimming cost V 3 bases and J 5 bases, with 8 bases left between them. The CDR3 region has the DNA TGTGCCAGCAGCTTTGGCAGGAACGAGCAGTACTTC. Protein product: CASSFGRNEQYF. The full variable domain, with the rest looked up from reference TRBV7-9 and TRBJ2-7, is DTGVSQNPRHKITKRGQNVTFRCDPISEHNRLYWYRQTLGQGPEFLTYFQNEAQLEKSRLLSDRFSAERPKGSFSTLEIQRTEQGDSAMYLCASSFGRNEQYFGPGTRLTVT.

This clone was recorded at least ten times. The CDR3 coding sequence is TGTGCCAGCAGCCCCCCGGACAGGCCAACGACCCAGTACTTC. Translated: CASSPPDRPTTQYF. This chain links TRBV7-9 with TRBJ2-5; 7 bases map to TRBD1. The CDR3 is 14 amino acids. J was trimmed by 7 bases and V by 5 bases; bases with no gene match: 10. Germline loops: CDR1 SEHNR, CDR2 FQNEAQ (reference sequence).

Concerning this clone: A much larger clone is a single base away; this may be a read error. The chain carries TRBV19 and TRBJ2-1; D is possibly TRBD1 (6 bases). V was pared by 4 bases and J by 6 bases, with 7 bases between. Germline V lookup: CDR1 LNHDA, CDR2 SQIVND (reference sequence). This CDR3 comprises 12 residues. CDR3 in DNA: TGTGCCAGTAGTAGACAGGTCAATGAGCAGTTCTTC. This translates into CASSRQVNEQFF.

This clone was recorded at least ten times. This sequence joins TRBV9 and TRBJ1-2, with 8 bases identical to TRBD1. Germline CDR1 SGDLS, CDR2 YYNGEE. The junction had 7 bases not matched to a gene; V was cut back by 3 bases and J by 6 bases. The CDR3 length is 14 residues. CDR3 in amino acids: CASSADRDEDGYTF. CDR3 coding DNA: TGTGCCAGCAGCGCGGACAGGGATGAGGATGGCTACACCTTC.

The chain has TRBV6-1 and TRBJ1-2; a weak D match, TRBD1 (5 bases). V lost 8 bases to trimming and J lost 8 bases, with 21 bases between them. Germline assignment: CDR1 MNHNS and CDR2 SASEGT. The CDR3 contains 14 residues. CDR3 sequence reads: CASGLWGRDGGYTF. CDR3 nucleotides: TGTGCCAGCGGCCTATGGGGCAGGGATGGAGGCTACACCTTC.

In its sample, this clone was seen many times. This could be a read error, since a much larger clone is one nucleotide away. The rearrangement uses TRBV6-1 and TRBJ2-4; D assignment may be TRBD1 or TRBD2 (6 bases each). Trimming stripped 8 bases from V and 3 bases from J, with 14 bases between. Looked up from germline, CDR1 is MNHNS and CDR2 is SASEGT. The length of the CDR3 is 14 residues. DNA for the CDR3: TGTGCCAGCTCCCAGGGGACTGTCAAAAACATTCAGTACTTC. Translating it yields CASSQGTVKNIQYF.

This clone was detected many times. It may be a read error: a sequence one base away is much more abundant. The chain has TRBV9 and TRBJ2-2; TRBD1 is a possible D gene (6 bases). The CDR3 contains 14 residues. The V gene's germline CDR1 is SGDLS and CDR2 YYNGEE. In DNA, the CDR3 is TGTGCCGGCAGCGCCCGGGACACCGCCGGGGAGCTGTTTTTT. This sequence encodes CAGSARDTAGELFF.

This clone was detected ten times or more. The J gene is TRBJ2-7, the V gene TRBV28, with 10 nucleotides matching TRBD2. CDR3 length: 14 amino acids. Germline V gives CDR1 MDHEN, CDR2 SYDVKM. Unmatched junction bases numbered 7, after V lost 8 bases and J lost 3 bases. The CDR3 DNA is TGTGCCAGCCGAGAGACTAGCGGGTACTACGAGCAGTACTTC. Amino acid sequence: CASRETSGYYEQYF.

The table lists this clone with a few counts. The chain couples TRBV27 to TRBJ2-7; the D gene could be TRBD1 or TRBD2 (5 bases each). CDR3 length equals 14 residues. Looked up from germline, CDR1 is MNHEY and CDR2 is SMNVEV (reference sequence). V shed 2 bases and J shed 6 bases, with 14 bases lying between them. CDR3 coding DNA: TGTGCCAGCAGTTTAATCGAGGGGTTAGGCGAGCAGTACTTC. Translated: CASSLIEGLGEQYF.

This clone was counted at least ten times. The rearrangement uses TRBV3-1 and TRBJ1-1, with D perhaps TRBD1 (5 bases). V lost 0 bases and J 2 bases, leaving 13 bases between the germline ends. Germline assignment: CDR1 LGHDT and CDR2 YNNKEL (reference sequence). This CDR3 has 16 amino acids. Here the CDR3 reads CASSQESGTANTEAFF. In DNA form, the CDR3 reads TGTGCCAGCAGCCAAGAGTCGGGGACGGCAAACACTGAAGCTTTCTTT.

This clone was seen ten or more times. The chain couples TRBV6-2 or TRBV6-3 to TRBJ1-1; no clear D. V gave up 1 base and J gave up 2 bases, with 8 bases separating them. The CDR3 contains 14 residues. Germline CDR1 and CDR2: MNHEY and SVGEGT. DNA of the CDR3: TGTGCCAGCAGTTACTACGACGGAAACACTGAAGCTTTCTTT. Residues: CASSYYDGNTEAFF.

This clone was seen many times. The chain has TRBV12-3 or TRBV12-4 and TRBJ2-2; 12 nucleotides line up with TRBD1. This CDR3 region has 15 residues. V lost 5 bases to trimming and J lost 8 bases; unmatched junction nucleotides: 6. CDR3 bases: TGTGCCAGCAGTCACCGGGACAGGGGGCGTGGGGAGCTGTTTTTT. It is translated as CASSHRDRGRGELFF.

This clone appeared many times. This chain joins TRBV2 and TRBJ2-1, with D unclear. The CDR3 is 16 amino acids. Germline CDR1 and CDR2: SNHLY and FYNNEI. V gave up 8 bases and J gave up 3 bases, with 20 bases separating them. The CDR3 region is CASRHSSLFGYNEQFF. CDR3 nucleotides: TGTGCCAGCCGTCACTCCAGCCTATTTGGCTACAATGAGCAGTTCTTC.

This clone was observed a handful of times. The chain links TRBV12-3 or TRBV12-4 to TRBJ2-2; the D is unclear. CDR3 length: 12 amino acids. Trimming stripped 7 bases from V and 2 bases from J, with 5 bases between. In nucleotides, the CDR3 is TGTGCCAGCAATCTAAACACCGGGGAGCTGTTTTTT. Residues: CASNLNTGELFF.

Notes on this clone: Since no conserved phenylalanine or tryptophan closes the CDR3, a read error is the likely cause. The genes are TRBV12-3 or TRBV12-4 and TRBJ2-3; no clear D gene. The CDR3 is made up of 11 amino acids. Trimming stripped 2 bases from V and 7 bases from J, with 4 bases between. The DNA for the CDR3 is TGTGCCAGCAGTTTAACATATACGCAGTATCTT. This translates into CASSLTYTQYL.

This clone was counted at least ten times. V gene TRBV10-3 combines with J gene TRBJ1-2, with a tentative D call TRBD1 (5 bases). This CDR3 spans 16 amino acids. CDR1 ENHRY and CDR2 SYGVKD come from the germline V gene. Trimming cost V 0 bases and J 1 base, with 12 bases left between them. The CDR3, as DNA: TGTGCCATCAGTGAGTCGACGGGGCAGTTTAACTATGGCTACACCTTC. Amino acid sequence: CAISESTGQFNYGYTF.

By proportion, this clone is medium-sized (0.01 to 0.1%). The CDR3 DNA is TGTGCCAGCAGCCTCGGGCAGGGCCTTACGGGGGTCCTGACTTTC. Its protein is CASSLGQGLTGVLTF. The rearrangement uses TRBV11-2 and TRBJ2-6; D may correspond to TRBD1 or TRBD2 (5 bases each). V was cut by 5 bases and J by 13 bases, with 21 bases left in between. The germline gives CDR1 SGHAT, CDR2 FQNNGV. CDR3 length equals 15 residues.

CDR3: CSAHRVQNSPLHF. The CDR3 bases are TGCAGTGCTCATAGGGTGCAGAATTCACCCCTCCACTTT. V usage is TRBV20-1 and J usage is TRBJ1-6; the D is unclear. V was shortened by 5 bases and J by 7 bases, with 12 bases between the two germline ends. This CDR3 has 13 amino acids. CDR1 and CDR2 (germline): DFQATT, SNEGSKA (reference sequence).

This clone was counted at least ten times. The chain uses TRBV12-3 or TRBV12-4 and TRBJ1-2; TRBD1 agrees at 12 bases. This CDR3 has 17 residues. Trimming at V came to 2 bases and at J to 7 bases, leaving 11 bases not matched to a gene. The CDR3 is CASSLRLGGQGASGYTF. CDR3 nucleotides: TGTGCCAGCAGTTTAAGGTTAGGGGGACAGGGGGCATCTGGCTACACCTTC.

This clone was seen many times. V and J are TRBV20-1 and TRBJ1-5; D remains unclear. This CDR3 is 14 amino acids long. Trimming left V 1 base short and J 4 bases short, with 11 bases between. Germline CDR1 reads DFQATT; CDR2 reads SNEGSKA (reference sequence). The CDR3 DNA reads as TGCAGTGCTAGAGGAGACATCATTAATCAGCCCCAGCATTTT. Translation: CSARGDIINQPQHF.

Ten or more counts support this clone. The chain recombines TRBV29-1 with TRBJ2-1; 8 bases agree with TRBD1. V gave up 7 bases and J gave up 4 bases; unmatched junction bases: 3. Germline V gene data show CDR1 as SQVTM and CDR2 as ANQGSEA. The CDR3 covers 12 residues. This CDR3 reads CSARQGYNEQFF. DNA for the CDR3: TGCAGCGCTAGACAGGGGTACAATGAGCAGTTCTTC.

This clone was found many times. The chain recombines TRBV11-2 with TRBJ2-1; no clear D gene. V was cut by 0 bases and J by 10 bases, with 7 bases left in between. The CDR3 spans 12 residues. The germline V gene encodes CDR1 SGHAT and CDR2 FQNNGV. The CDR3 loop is CASSLEYLEQFF. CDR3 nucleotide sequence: TGTGCCAGCAGCTTAGAGTACCTCGAGCAGTTCTTC.

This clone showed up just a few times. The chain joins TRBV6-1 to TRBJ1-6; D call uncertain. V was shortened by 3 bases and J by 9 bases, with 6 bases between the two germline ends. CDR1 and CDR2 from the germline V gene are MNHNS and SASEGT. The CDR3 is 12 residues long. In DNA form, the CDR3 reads TGTGCCAGCAGTGACGGGGTTTCACCCCTCCACTTT. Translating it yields CASSDGVSPLHF.

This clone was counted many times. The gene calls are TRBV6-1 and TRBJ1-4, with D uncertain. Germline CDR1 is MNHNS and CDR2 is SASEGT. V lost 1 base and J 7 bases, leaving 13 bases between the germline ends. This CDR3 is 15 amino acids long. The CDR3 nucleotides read TGTGCCAGCAGTGAAGGAGGCAGCGACATTGAAAAACTGTTTTTT. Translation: CASSEGGSDIEKLFF.

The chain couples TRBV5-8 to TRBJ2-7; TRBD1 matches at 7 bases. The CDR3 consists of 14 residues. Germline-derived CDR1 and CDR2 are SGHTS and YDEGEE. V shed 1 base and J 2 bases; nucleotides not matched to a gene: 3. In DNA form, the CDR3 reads TGTGCCAGCAGCTTGTTAGGGGGCCCCTACGAGCAGTACTTC. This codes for CASSLLGGPYEQYF.

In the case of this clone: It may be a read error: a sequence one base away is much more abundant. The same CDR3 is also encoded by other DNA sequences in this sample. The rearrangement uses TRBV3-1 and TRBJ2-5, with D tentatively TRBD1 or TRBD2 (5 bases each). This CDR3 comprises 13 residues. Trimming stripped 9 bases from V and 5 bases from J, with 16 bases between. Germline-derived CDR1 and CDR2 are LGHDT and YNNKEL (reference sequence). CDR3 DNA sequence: TGTGCCAGTAGTCTTACAGGAGGTGAGACCCAGTACTTC. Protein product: CASSLTGGETQYF.

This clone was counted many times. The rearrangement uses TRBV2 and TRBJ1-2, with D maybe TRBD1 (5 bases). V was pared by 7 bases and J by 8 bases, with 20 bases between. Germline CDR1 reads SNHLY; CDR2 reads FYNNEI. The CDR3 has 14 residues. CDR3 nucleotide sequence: TGTGCCAGCATGGAATTCTTGGGAGGGGACGGCTACACCTTC. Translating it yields CASMEFLGGDGYTF.

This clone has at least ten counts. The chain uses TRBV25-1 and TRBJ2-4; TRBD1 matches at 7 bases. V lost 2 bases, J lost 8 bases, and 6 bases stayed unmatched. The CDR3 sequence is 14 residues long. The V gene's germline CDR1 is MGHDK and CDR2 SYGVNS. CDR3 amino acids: CASSEANRGHIQYF. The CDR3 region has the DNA TGTGCCAGCAGTGAAGCGAACAGGGGTCACATTCAGTACTTC.

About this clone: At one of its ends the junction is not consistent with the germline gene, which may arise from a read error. The CDR3 loop reads CANSQRWKGAGTEVFF. CDR3 in DNA: TGTGCCAACAGCCAACGTTGGAAGGGGGCTGGGACTGAAGTTTTCTTT. The chain combines TRBV14 with TRBJ1-1; 7 bases map to TRBD1. Germline CDR1 SGHDN, CDR2 FVKESK. The CDR3 is 16 residues long.

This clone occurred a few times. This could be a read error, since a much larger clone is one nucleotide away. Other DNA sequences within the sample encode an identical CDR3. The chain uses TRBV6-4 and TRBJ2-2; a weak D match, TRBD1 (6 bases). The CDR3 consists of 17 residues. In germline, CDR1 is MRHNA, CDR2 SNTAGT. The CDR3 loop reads CASSTQGLHDDTGELFF. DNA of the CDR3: TGTGCCAGCAGTACCCAGGGGCTACACGACGACACCGGGGAGCTGTTCTTT.

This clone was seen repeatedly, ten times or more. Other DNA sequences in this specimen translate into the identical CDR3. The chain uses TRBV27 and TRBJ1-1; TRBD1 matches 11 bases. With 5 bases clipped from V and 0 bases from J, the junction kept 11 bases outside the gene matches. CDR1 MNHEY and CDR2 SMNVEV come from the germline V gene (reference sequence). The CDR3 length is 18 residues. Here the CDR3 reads CASSPLIRDRGMNTEAFF. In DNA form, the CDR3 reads TGTGCCAGCAGTCCGCTAATCCGGGACAGGGGGATGAACACTGAAGCTTTCTTT.

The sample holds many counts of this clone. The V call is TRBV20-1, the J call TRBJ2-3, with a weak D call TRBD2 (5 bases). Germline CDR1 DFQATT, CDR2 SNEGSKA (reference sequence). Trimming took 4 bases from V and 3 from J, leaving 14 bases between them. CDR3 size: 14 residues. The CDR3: CSANRLIRTDTQYF. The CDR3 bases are TGCAGTGCTAACCGACTAATCCGAACAGATACGCAGTATTTT.